This TCR beta chain was captured by sequencing in a study of response to subunit inactivated influenza vaccine. Study-wide points: There was a suggestion from the authors that each seasonal influenza vaccination recruits few new T cells.

TCRdb independently ran MiXCR on the RT-PCR reads; one entry per CDR3 protein. The sample records about 240,000 distinct CDR3 sequences, roughly an eighth being singletons. Germline V gene lookup returns CDR1 SGHRS and CDR2 YFSETQ. V was clipped by 1 base and J by 1 base, with 7 bases between them. CDR3 length equals 14 residues. There are a few counts of this clonotype. Its specificity is not known. The chain couples TRBV5-1 to TRBJ2-3; D is unclear. The sequenced sample was non-naive T cells sorted from PBMCs, obtained 14 to 15 days before vaccination. The TCR comes from a man in his fifties who received an inactivated influenza vaccine. In nucleotides, the CDR3 is TGCGCCAGCAGCTTGCGGCAGCGCACAGATACGCAGTATTTT. Its protein product is CASSLRQRTDTQYF.